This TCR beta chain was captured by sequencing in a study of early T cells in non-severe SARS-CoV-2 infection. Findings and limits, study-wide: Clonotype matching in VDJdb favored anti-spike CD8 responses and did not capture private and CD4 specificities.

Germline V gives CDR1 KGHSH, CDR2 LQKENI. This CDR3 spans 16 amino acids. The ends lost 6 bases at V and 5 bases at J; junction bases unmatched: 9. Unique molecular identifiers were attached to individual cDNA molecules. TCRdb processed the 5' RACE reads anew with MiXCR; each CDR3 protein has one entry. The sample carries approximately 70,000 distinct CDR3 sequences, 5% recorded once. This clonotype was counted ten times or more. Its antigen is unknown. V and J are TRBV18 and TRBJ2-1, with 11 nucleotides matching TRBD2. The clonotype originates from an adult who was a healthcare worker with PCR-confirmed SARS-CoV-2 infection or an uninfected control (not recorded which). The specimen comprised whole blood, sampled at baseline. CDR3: CASSLGLAGGDNEQFF. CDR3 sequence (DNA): TGTGCCAGCTCTCTCGGACTAGCGGGCGGGGACAATGAGCAGTTCTTC.